Presented here are 11 T cell receptor beta chains from one specimen sequenced in a study of technical replicates of blood from a handful of donors. Sequencing was performed with immunoSEQ multiplex PCR; in TCRdb, only in-frame clones are kept and a portion is missing. Of 70,000 to 85,000 clones listed, 97% are singletons. Sequencing was carried out using T cells isolated from PBMCs. Receptors originate from a human donor in good health.

V and J are TRBV7-2 and TRBJ2-1, with 9 nucleotides matching TRBD1. CDR3 length: 19 amino acids. The V gene's germline CDR1 is SGHTA and CDR2 FQGNSA. V was pared by 2 bases and J by 3 bases, with 14 bases of the junction left unmatched. CDR3 loop: CASSLIFSLGQGYYNEQFF. DNA of the CDR3: TGTGCCAGCAGCTTAATTTTCTCCTTGGGACAGGGCTACTACAATGAGCAGTTCTTC.

The chain uses TRBV7-9 and TRBJ1-2; tentatively, D is TRBD1 (6 bases). Germline V gene sequence: CDR1 SEHNR, CDR2 FQNEAQ (reference sequence). The CDR3 runs to 15 residues. The germline V and J ends were trimmed by 1 base and 6 bases, with 15 bases remaining between them. The CDR3 nucleotides read TGTGCCAGCAGCTTAGGTGCAGGGGTTCAGGATGGCTACACCTTC. Translation: CASSLGAGVQDGYTF. The entire variable domain, with the rest obtained from reference TRBV7-9 and TRBJ1-2, is as follows: DTGVSQNPRHKITKRGQNVTFRCDPISEHNRLYWYRQTLGQGPEFLTYFQNEAQLEKSRLLSDRFSAERPKGSFSTLEIQRTEQGDSAMYLCASSLGAGVQDGYTFGSGTRLTVV.

J is TRBJ1-1 and V is TRBV5-1; D gene ambiguous. V was cut by 4 bases and J by 1 base, with 8 bases left in between. Germline CDR1 reads SGHRS; CDR2 reads YFSETQ. CDR3 length: 13 amino acids. In nucleotides, the CDR3 is TGCGCCAGCAGCGCCCGGGGGAACACTGAAGCTTTCTTT. Translated: CASSARGNTEAFF. Supplemented by reference TRBV5-1 and TRBJ1-1, the full variable domain reads KAGVTQTPRYLIKTRGQQVTLSCSPISGHRSVSWYQQTPGQGLQFLFEYFSETQRNKGNFPGRFSGRQFSNSRSEMNVSTLELGDSALYLCASSARGNTEAFFGQGTRLTVV.

V is TRBV5-6 and J is TRBJ1-2, with a tentative D call TRBD1 (5 bases). In germline, CDR1 is SGHDT, CDR2 YYEEEE. V was trimmed by 2 bases and J by 0 bases, leaving 11 bases between them. The CDR3 is made up of 15 amino acids. This chain's CDR3 is CASSLETVANYGYTF. CDR3 sequence (DNA): TGTGCCAGCAGCTTAGAGACAGTTGCTAACTATGGCTACACCTTC.

The chain joins TRBV27 to TRBJ1-1, with D unresolved. Trimming left V 0 bases short and J 1 base short, with 6 bases between. This CDR3 contains 14 residues. CDR1 and CDR2 from the germline V gene are MNHEY and SMNVEV (reference sequence). In nucleotides, the CDR3 is TGTGCCAGCAGTTTATCCAACAGGAACACTGAAGCTTTCTTT. Protein sequence: CASSLSNRNTEAFF.

The V call is TRBV15, the J call TRBJ2-5, with D possibly being TRBD1 (6 bases). The germline gives CDR1 LNHNV, CDR2 YYDKDF (reference sequence). CDR3 size: 14 residues. Trimming removed 0 bases at V and 2 bases at J, with 7 bases between. The CDR3 is CATSRDQGQETQYF. CDR3 nucleotide sequence: TGTGCCACCAGCAGAGATCAGGGGCAAGAGACCCAGTACTTC.

The chain employs TRBV28 and TRBJ1-4; a possible D gene is TRBD1 (5 bases). With 8 bases removed from V and 8 bases from J, the gap between germline ends came to 12 bases. This CDR3 has 12 amino acids. CDR1 MDHEN and CDR2 SYDVKM come from the germline V gene. This CDR3 is CASGARTEKLFF. CDR3 nucleotides: TGTGCCAGCGGGGCCAGAACGGAAAAACTGTTTTTT.

The chain is built from TRBV5-1 and TRBJ2-7; 11 nucleotides line up with TRBD2. Per germline, CDR1 SGHRS and CDR2 YFSETQ. CDR3 length: 16 residues. Unmatched junction bases numbered 5, after V lost 2 bases and J lost 1 base. The CDR3 DNA reads as TGCGCCAGCAGCTTAGGGACTAGCGGTATATCCTACGAGCAGTACTTC. This translates into CASSLGTSGISYEQYF.

The chain uses TRBV5-1 and TRBJ2-1; 7 bases match TRBD2. The germline CDR1 and CDR2 sequences are SGHRS and YFSETQ. This CDR3 comprises 13 residues. V dropped 4 bases and J dropped 9; count of bases not matched to a gene: 7. The CDR3 region is CASSPPGGGEQFF. The CDR3 nucleotides are TGCGCCAGCAGCCCCCCTGGGGGGGGTGAGCAGTTCTTC.

This clone was detected once. The V call is TRBV28, the J call TRBJ1-1, with D possibly matching TRBD1 (6 bases). Germline V lookup: CDR1 MDHEN, CDR2 SYDVKM. The V end was cut by 5 bases, the J end by 9 bases, with 10 bases between. This CDR3 is 11 amino acids long. The CDR3: CASSPDRQAFF. CDR3 DNA: TGTGCCAGCAGTCCAGACAGGCAAGCTTTCTTT.

The chain is built from TRBV2 and TRBJ2-1, with TRBD1 identical over 11 bases. Trimming cost V 10 bases and J 8 bases; bases outside gene matches: 7. This CDR3 is built from 13 residues. CDR1 and CDR2 (germline): SNHLY, FYNNEI. The CDR3 loop reads CATDRGHEHEQFF. The CDR3 bases are TGTGCCACGGACAGGGGGCATGAACATGAGCAGTTCTTC.